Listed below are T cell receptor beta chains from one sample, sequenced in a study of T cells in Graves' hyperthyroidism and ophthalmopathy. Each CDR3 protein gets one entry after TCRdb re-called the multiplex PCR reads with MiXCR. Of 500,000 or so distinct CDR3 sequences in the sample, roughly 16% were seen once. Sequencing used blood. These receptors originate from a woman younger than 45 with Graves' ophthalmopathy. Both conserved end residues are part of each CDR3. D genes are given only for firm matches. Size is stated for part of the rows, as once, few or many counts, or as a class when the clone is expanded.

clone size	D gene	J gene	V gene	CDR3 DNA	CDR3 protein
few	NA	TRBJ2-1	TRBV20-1	TGCAGTGCTAGAGTGGGGGGCGGGAGATCGTGGTTCTTC	CSARVGGGRSWFF
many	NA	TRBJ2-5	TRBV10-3	TGTGCCATCAGTGGAGTAAGAGAGACCCAGTACTTC	CAISGVRETQYF
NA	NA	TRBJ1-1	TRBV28	TGTGCCAGCAGTTTGGTACACCGAAGCACTGAAGCTTTCTTT	CASSLVHRSTEAFF
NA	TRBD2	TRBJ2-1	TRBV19	TGTGCCAGTAAAAGCGGGACCCTAAGCAATGAGCAGTTCTTC	CASKSGTLSNEQFF
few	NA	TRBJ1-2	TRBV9	TGTGCCAGCAGCCCCTGGGCAGGGGATGACGGCTACACCTTC	CASSPWAGDDGYTF
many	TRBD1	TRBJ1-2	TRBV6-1	TGTGCCAGCAGTATGGGACAGGGGGCGACCTACACCTTC	CASSMGQGATYTF
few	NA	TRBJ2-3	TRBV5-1	TGCGCCAGCAGCACCGGACTTATATCAGATACGCAGTATTTT	CASSTGLISDTQYF
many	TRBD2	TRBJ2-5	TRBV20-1	TGCAGTGCTAGAGATGGGGCGGGAGAGCTTCAAGAGACCCAGTACTTC	CSARDGAGELQETQYF
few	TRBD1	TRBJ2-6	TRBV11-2	TGTGCCAGCAGCTTAGAACAGGGGTCGTCAGGGGCCAACGTCCTGACTTTC	CASSLEQGSSGANVLTF
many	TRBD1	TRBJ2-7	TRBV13	TGTGCCAGCAGCACTTCAGGGGGCCACGAGCAGTACTTC	CASSTSGGHEQYF
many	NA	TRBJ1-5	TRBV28	TGTGCCAGCAGGTTACAGGGTGGGTTGAGCAATCAGCCCCAGCATTTT	CASRLQGGLSNQPQHF
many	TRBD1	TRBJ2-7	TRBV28	TGTGCCAGCCGGGGACAGGGGTTCTACGAGCAGTACTTC	CASRGQGFYEQYF
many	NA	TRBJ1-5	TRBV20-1	TGCAGTGCTAAAGGGGTGAACAATCAGCCCCAGCATTTT	CSAKGVNNQPQHF
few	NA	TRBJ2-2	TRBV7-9	TGTGCCAGCAGCTTTACTCGGTCAGGGGAGCTGTTTTTT	CASSFTRSGELFF
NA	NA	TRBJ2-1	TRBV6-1	TGTGCTTTAGGTCGACCCCCCTACAATGAGCAGTTCTTC	CALGRPPYNEQFF
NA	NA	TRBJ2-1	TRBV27	TGTGCCAGCAGTTTCCAGGGACGTATTAAGAATGAGCAGTTCTTC	CASSFQGRIKNEQFF
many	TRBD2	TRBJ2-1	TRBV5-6	TGTGCCAGCAGCAGTCGACTGGCAGCGGGGTACGATGAGCAGTTCTTC	CASSSRLAAGYDEQFF